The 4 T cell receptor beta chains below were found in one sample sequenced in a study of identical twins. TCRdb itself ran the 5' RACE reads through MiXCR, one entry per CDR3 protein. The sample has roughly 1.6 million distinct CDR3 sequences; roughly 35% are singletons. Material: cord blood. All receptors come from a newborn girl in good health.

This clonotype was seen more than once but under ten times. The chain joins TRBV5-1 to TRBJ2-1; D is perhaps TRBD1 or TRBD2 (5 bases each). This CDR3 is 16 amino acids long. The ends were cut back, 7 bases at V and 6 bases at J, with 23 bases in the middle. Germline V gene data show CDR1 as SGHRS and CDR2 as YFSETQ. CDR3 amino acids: CASGPSWGTLANEQFF. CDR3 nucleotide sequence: TGCGCCAGCGGGCCCTCGTGGGGGACCTTAGCCAATGAGCAGTTCTTC.

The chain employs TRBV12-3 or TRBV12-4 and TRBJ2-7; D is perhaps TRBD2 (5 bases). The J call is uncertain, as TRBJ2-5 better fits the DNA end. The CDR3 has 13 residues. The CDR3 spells CASSLGGPGTQYF. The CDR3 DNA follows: TGTGCCAGCAGTTTAGGAGGGCCAGGGACCCAGTACTTC.

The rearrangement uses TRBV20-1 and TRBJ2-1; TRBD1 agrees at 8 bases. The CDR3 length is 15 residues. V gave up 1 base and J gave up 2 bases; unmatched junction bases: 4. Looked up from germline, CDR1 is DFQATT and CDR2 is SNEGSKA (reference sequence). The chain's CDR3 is CSARGTGRTYNEQFF. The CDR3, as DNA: TGCAGTGCTAGAGGGACAGGGAGAACCTACAATGAGCAGTTCTTC.

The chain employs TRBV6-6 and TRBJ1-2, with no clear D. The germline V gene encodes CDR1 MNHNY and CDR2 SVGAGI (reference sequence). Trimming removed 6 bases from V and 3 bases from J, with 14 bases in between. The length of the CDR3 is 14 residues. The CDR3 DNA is TGTGCCAGCAGCCGGGATCCAGAGGACTATGGCTACACCTTC. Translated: CASSRDPEDYGYTF.